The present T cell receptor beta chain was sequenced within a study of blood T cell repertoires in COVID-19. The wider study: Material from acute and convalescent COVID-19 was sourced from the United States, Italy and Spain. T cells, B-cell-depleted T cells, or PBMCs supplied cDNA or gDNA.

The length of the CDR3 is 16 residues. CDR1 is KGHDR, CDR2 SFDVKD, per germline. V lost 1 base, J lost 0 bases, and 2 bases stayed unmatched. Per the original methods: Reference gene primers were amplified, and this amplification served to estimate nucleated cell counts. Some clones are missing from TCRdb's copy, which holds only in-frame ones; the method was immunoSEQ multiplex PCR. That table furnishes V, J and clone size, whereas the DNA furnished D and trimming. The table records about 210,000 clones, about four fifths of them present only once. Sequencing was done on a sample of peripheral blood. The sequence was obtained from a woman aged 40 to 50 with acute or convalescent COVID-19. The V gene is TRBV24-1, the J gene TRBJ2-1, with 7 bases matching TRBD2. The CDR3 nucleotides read TGTGCCACCAGTGATTTCCTAGCGGACTCCTACAATGAGCAGTTCTTC. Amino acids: CATSDFLADSYNEQFF.